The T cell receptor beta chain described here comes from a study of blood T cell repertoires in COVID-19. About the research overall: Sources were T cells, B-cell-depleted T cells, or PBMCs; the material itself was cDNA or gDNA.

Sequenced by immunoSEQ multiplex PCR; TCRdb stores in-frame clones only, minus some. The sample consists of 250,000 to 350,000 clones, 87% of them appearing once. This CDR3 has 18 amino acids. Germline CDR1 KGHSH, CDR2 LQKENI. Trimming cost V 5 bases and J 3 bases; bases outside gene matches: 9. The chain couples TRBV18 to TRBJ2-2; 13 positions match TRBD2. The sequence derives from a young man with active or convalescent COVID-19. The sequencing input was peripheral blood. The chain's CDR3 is CASSTGLAGWQDTGELFF. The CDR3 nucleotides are TGTGCCAGCTCAACGGGACTAGCGGGATGGCAGGACACCGGGGAGCTGTTTTTT.